This T cell receptor (beta chain) was sequenced during a study of blood T cell repertoires in COVID-19. Study in general: Italy, Spain and the United States were the sources of the convalescent and acute COVID-19 samples.

Produced via immunoSEQ multiplex PCR; TCRdb's table is partial and in-frame only. The table lists some 220,000 clones, 82% of them singletons. The CDR3 loop spans 14 amino acids. V lost 1 base and J 8 bases, leaving 11 bases between the germline ends. Germline V gives CDR1 SEHNR, CDR2 FQNEAQ (reference sequence). Enrolment of Seattle patients took place during active infection, and they were followed longitudinally. The sample was peripheral blood. V gene TRBV7-9 combines with J gene TRBJ1-4, with a weak D call TRBD1 (5 bases). The receptor's source is a woman in her 70s with COVID-19, enrolled during active disease. CDR3 sequence (DNA): TGTGCCAGCAGCTTAGAGGGACTGGAAGAAAAACTGTTTTTT. It codes for CASSLEGLEEKLFF.